This TCR beta chain was sequenced in a study of B cell selection in AIRE deficiency. The CDR3 loop spans 11 amino acids. Trimming pared 5 bases from V and 8 bases from J, leaving 7 bases between. Germline CDR1 reads MNHNS; CDR2 reads SASEGT. Original analysis: Conventional T cell pools: approximately 1x10^5 distinct patient, approximately 130,000 donor TCRbeta sequences. Sequenced by immunoSEQ multiplex PCR; TCRdb stores in-frame clones only, minus some. Clone size and V and J calls were adopted from that table, with D and trimming inferred from the DNA. The sample contains around 20,000 clones, about 96% of which appear only once. Sorting defined conventional CD4 T cells as CD4+CD127+.

The chain has TRBV6-1 and TRBJ1-3, with unresolved D. The specimen was conventional CD4+ T cells sorted from PBMCs. This TCR derives from a human donor with AIRE deficiency. DNA of the CDR3: TGTGCCAGCAGTCCTCTGGACACCATATATTTT. This encodes CASSPLDTIYF.